The 17 T cell receptor beta chains below come from one sample, sequenced in a study of breast tumors, draining lymph nodes, adjacent tissues. Breast cancer patients provided tissue from their axillary draining lymph nodes. In TCRdb, the multiplex PCR reads were re-called with MiXCR into one record per CDR3 protein. The profile shows fewer than 250,000 distinct CDR3 sequences, less than 40% of them singletons. The sample was axillary lymph node tissue. Source of these receptors: a female donor with breast cancer. Some clones in this sample may be carry-over from other donors' samples.

This clonotype was seen ten or more times. The rearrangement joins TRBV7-3 to TRBJ2-5; no clear D gene. The V and J ends lost 2 bases and 2 bases respectively, with 6 bases between them. Germline CDR1 SGHTA, CDR2 FQGTGA. The CDR3 is 13 residues long. DNA of the CDR3: TGTGCCAGCAGCTTATGGCCACAAGAGACCCAGTACTTC. Translated: CASSLWPQETQYF. Filled out from reference TRBV7-3 and TRBJ2-5, the complete variable domain reads GAGVSQTPSNKVTEKGKYVELRCDPISGHTALYWYRQSLGQGPEFLIYFQGTGAADDSGLPNDRFFAVRPEGSVSTLKIQRTERGDSAVYLCASSLWPQETQYFGPGTRLLVL.

This clonotype was seen repeatedly, ten times or more. Likely a read error: the CDR3 ends without its conserved phenylalanine or tryptophan. The rearrangement joins TRBV19 to TRBJ2-5, with D possibly matching TRBD1 (7 bases). The CDR3 loop spans 16 amino acids. Germline lookup yields CDR1 LNHDA and CDR2 SQIVND (reference sequence). The V gene lost 0 bases and the J gene lost 3 bases, with 14 bases spanning the gap. CDR3 protein: CASSIEWGRGEETQYS. The CDR3 DNA reads as TGTGCCAGTAGTATAGAATGGGGCAGGGGGGAAGAGACCCAGTACTCC.

This clonotype was seen ten or more times. The chain is built from TRBV6-2 or TRBV6-3 and TRBJ1-5; TRBD1 matches at 8 bases. The germline CDR1 and CDR2 sequences are MNHEY and SVGEGT. V was pared by 7 bases and J by 7 bases, with 6 bases of the junction left unmatched. The CDR3 consists of 13 residues. CDR3 DNA: TGTGCCAGCAACCTCAGGGGGCGGCAGCCCCAGCATTTT. This gives the protein CASNLRGRQPQHF.

This clonotype was recorded at least ten times. The rearrangement uses TRBV5-1 and TRBJ2-4, with 9 bases identical to TRBD2. This CDR3 is built from 14 residues. The V gene end was trimmed by 0 bases and the J gene end by 8 bases; junction bases not matched to a gene: 3. Germline CDR1 reads SGHRS; CDR2 reads YFSETQ. The chain's CDR3 is CASSLGTSEDIQYF. Here the CDR3 DNA reads TGCGCCAGCAGCTTGGGGACTAGCGAAGACATTCAGTACTTC.

This clonotype was counted at least ten times. The chain couples TRBV20-1 to TRBJ2-5; 15 bases are shared with TRBD2. Germline V gene lookup returns CDR1 DFQATT and CDR2 SNEGSKA (reference sequence). CDR3 length: 17 residues. The V and J ends lost 6 bases and 3 bases, in that order; junction bases with no gene match: 11. Here the CDR3 reads CSAHGLAGGPGEETQYF. CDR3 DNA sequence: TGCAGTGCCCACGGACTAGCGGGAGGGCCGGGGGAAGAGACCCAGTACTTC.

Concerning this clonotype itself: Possible read error: a much larger clone is one base away. The chain has TRBV6-2 or TRBV6-3 and TRBJ1-5, with D unclear. Germline CDR1 and CDR2: MNHEY and SVGEGT. Trimming removed 5 bases at V and 6 bases at J, with 14 bases between. The CDR3 sequence is 14 residues long. The CDR3: CASSHGEWVQPQHF. CDR3 DNA: TGTGCCAGCAGTCATGGGGAATGGGTTCAGCCCCAGCATTTT.

Ten or more counts support this clonotype. Since a much larger clone is just one base distant, this may be a read error. V and J are TRBV7-9 and TRBJ2-5, with D perhaps matching TRBD1 or TRBD2 (5 bases each). Germline assignment: CDR1 SEHNR and CDR2 FQNEAQ (reference sequence). The CDR3 length is 15 residues. The CDR3 here is CASSFGSEVTETQHF. CDR3 coding DNA: TGTGCCAGCAGCTTCGGTAGCGAAGTGACAGAGACCCAGCACTTC.

This clonotype has at least ten counts. This chain joins TRBV2 and TRBJ2-3, with 11 nucleotides matching TRBD2. The ends lost 6 bases at V and 3 bases at J; junction bases unmatched: 5. The germline CDR1 and CDR2 sequences are SNHLY and FYNNEI. The CDR3 is 15 residues long. The CDR3 loop is CASRGTSGTTDTQYF. In nucleotides, the CDR3 is TGTGCCAGCAGAGGGACTAGCGGAACTACAGATACGCAGTATTTT.

This clonotype was seen many times. V gene TRBV15 combines with J gene TRBJ2-7; 10 bases map to TRBD1. V lost 1 base and J lost 4; bases outside the gene matches: 1. Germline V CDR1 and CDR2: LNHNV, YYDKDF (reference sequence). There are 14 residues in the CDR3. The CDR3 DNA follows: TGTGCCACCAGCAGAGGGGGACAGGGGTACGAGCAGTACTTC. It translates to CATSRGGQGYEQYF.

The sample holds many counts of this clonotype. The chain carries TRBV14 and TRBJ2-5; 9 bases map to TRBD1. With V trimmed by 4 bases and J by 3 bases, 6 bases remained unmatched. The CDR3 is made up of 15 amino acids. Germline V lookup: CDR1 SGHDN, CDR2 FVKESK. CDR3 region: CASSPTGTGKETQYF. The CDR3 bases are TGTGCCAGCAGCCCTACCGGGACAGGGAAAGAGACCCAGTACTTC.

This clonotype showed up many times. The genes are TRBV5-1 and TRBJ2-7, with 12 bases lining up with TRBD2. J gave up 2 bases and V 6 bases, and 6 bases lay outside the gene matches. Looked up from germline, CDR1 is SGHRS and CDR2 is YFSETQ. This CDR3 spans 15 amino acids. CDR3 DNA: TGCGCCAGCACCTGGCTAGCGGGAGGGCCCTACGAGCAGTACTTC. This codes for CASTWLAGGPYEQYF. The full variable domain, in which reference TRBV5-1 and TRBJ2-7 provide the parts outside the CDR3, is KAGVTQTPRYLIKTRGQQVTLSCSPISGHRSVSWYQQTPGQGLQFLFEYFSETQRNKGNFPGRFSGRQFSNSRSEMNVSTLELGDSALYLCASTWLAGGPYEQYFGPGTRLTVT.

A remark on this clonotype: A much larger clone lies one base from this, so it may be a read error. For the CDR3, the DNA is TGTGCCAGCAGTTACTATCCCTGGACAGGGGGATATAATGAGCAGTTCTTC. Its protein is CASSYYPWTGGYNEQFF. The V gene is TRBV6-5, the J gene TRBJ2-1; 10 nucleotides align to TRBD1. Germline V gene data show CDR1 as MNHEY and CDR2 as SVGAGI. The CDR3 runs 17 residues. The V and J ends lost 1 base and 7 bases, in that order; junction bases with no gene match: 10.

To note about this clonotype: This may be a read error, as it is one base from a much larger clone. The genes are TRBV11-3 and TRBJ2-2, with a tentative D call TRBD2 (5 bases). Germline CDR1 is SGHNT and CDR2 is YENEEA. The CDR3 length is 13 residues. The CDR3 reads CASSSSGVGELLF. CDR3 DNA: TGTGCCAGCAGCTCCAGTGGGGTCGGGGAGCTGCTTTTT.

In this sample, this clonotype turned up a few times. Given a much more abundant clone one base away, this may be a read error. This sequence joins TRBV12-3 or TRBV12-4 and TRBJ1-3, with D possibly matching TRBD1 (5 bases). Between the trimmed V and J ends, which lost 3 bases and 2 bases, there was a span of 11 bases. The CDR3 consists of 15 residues. The DNA of the CDR3 is TGTGCCAGCAGTTTCGGGGGGGGTCCTGGAAACACCATATATTTT. This sequence encodes CASSFGGGPGNTIYF.

Details on this clonotype: One end of the junction varies from germline; a read error may be responsible. The chain is built from TRBV12-3 or TRBV12-4 and TRBJ1-4; 8 bases map to TRBD1. This CDR3 spans 16 amino acids. The CDR3 sequence is CATGGQGASANEKLLF. CDR3 nucleotides: TGCGCCACCGGGGGGCAGGGGGCATCAGCTAATGAAAAACTGCTTTTT.

This clonotype was picked up a small number of times. A much bigger clone sits one base away, suggesting this may be a read error. The chain employs TRBV20-1 and TRBJ2-1; 8 bases line up with TRBD1. Germline V gene lookup returns CDR1 DFQATT and CDR2 SNEGSKA (reference sequence). The CDR3 spans 15 residues. With 6 bases clipped from V and 6 bases from J, the junction kept 13 bases outside the gene matches. The CDR3 spells CSADWPGQATNEQFF. As DNA, the CDR3 is TGCAGTGCCGATTGGCCGGGACAGGCAACCAATGAGCAGTTCTTC.

This clonotype has a count of ten or more. At one end the junction does not follow the germline gene, possibly because of a read error. The V gene is TRBV5-1, the J gene TRBJ2-5; 8 bases are a match to TRBD1. CDR3 length equals 14 residues. The germline V gene has CDR1 SGHRS and CDR2 YFSETQ. CDR3 in amino acids: CASSWRTGQDTQYF. CDR3 coding DNA: TGCGCCAGCAGCTGGCGGACAGGGCAAGACACCCAGTACTTC.